This T cell receptor (beta chain) was captured in a study of blood T cell repertoires in COVID-19 (dated by TCRdb to 2018 to 2020). Broadly, across the study: Collaborator samples came from the United States, Italy and Spain and covered acute and convalescent phases of COVID-19. The material from the prospective study consisted of cDNA or gDNA derived from T cells, B-cell-depleted T cells, or PBMCs. Nearly every sample came with metadata listing a de-identified subject ID, COVID-19 status, age in years and sex. HLA class I and class II types, where available, came from metadata supplied by the sample provider rather than from assay-based typing. The repertoires were released in a freely available public database meant as a resource for research on the immune response to SARS-CoV-2. The dataset comprised deeply sampled blood TCRbeta repertoires from subjects exposed to, actively infected with, or recovered from COVID-19. Samples were obtained from the ongoing ImmuneRACE study (first 160 participants) and from 1,254 subjects provided by 6 global collaborators.

Results the study describes overall, beyond this receptor: The quantity of clinical and demographic metadata differed by source and by participant and was supplied without curation.

Collaborating institutions collected whole blood in K2EDTA tubes following their own protocols. For TCRbeta analysis, collaborators shipped samples in one of three forms: frozen whole blood, isolated PBMCs, or DNA extracted from either of those sample types. Concerning this clone itself: It lacks a known antigen. Nothing much larger sits one base from this clone, and base qualities are not available.

The immunoSEQ Assay, a bias-controlled multiplex PCR, was used to amplify TCRbeta CDR3 regions from genomic DNA. Concerning the study's data processing: Nucleated cell counts per sample were estimated from amplification of reference gene primers within the assay. To quantify the absolute abundance of each unique TCRbeta CDR3 rearrangement, sequence reads were collapsed and filtered. For each sample, productive Simpson clonality was calculated as the square root of Simpson's diversity index over productive rearrangements. Held by TCRdb, this immuneACCESS table contains in-frame sequences only and omits some clones. Under half of the omission traces to an unresolved V gene where checked; the cause of the rest is unknown. That table furnishes V, J and clone size, whereas the DNA furnished D and trimming. The table for this sample lists 53,000 or so clones; roughly 85% of them were counted only once. The ten largest account for over 3% of the sample.

The germline V gene sets CDR1 to MNHEY and CDR2 to SVGAGI. Inclusive of the bounding cysteine and phenylalanine, the CDR3 is 14 residues long. The only DNA kept is the CDR3, 42 bases in frame from the first base. V is cut by 2 bases and J by 2 bases, and the space between the germline ends is 7 bases. The receptor comes from a man in his 60s with acute or convalescent COVID-19. Sequences were obtained from peripheral blood. The chain is assembled from TRBV6-5 and TRBJ1-3, with no reliable assignment of the D segment. The DNA sequence is TGTGCCAGCAGTTACCGAACTACTGGAAACACCATATATTTT. It translates as CASSYRTTGNTIYF.